This T cell receptor beta chain was sequenced for a study of T-cell memory formation after mild COVID-19. Study observations and caveats: There was a balanced CD4/CD8 profile in clones contracting day 15 to 85, and later expanders leaned CD4+.

The germline CDR1 and CDR2 sequences are MNHNY and SVGAGI (reference sequence). The CDR3 is made up of 14 amino acids. TCRdb fed the 5' RACE reads into MiXCR, producing one record per CDR3 protein. The sample has over 350,000 distinct CDR3 sequences; 15% to 20% are singletons. As for this clonotype: Its antigen is as yet unknown. One end of the junction is discordant with germline, which a read error may explain.

This chain connects TRBV6-6 to TRBJ1-5; D unclear. Sequenced: PBMCs or a T cell subset sorted from them (not recorded which). The source is a man aged 18 to 29 who had mild COVID-19 (a few samples of this study predate the infection). Cell type and time point are not known. CDR3 protein: CASSYWEENQLQHF. DNA for the CDR3: TGTGCCAGCAGTTACTGGGAGGAGAACCAGCTCCAGCATTTT.